This entry lists 7 T cell receptor beta chains sequenced from one sample in a study of PD-L1 blockade in urothelial cancer. Sequencing used immunoSEQ multiplex PCR; TCRdb keeps in-frame clones, though not all of them. The sample carries around 60,000 clones, around 86% recorded once. Time point: pretreatment peripheral blood. The sample in question was PBMCs, obtained around atezolizumab (anti-PD-L1) treatment. These receptor sequences come from a man in his 70s with urothelial cancer.

V is TRBV5-3 and J is TRBJ2-7, with TRBD2 matching over 9 bases. TRBV5-3 is an open reading frame whose function is uncertain. With 5 bases clipped from V and 5 bases from J, the junction kept 8 bases outside the gene matches. This CDR3 has 14 residues. In DNA form, the CDR3 reads TGTGCCAGAAGGGGCGGTAGCGGGAGTAACGAGCAGTACTTC. The encoded protein is CARRGGSGSNEQYF.

This sequence joins TRBV5-1 and TRBJ2-7, with D perhaps TRBD1 (5 bases). The CDR3 is 13 residues long. With 2 bases removed from V and 6 bases from J, the gap between germline ends came to 12 bases. The germline V gene encodes CDR1 SGHRS and CDR2 YFSETQ. The CDR3 DNA reads as TGCGCCAGCAGCTTCGGACAACGGTCCGAGCAGTACTTC. Translated, it gives CASSFGQRSEQYF.

V is TRBV7-8 and J is TRBJ2-3; unclear D gene. This CDR3 region has 12 residues. The V end lost 5 bases, the J end lost 5 bases, and 8 bases lay between the germline ends. The germline CDR1 and CDR2 sequences are SGHVS and FQNEAQ. CDR3 sequence: CASSRLEDTQYF. CDR3 nucleotides: TGTGCCAGCAGCCGGCTAGAAGATACGCAGTATTTT.

This clone was seen just once. The CDR3 DNA follows: TGTGCCAGCAGCCTATTCCCTCGCGGGGGTCCCCGCGATGAGCAGTTCTTC. Translated: CASSLFPRGGPRDEQFF. The rearrangement uses TRBV7-3 and TRBJ2-1; 7 bases match TRBD2. Germline V gives CDR1 SGHTA, CDR2 FQGTGA. The CDR3 consists of 17 residues. V lost 5 bases to trimming and J lost 8 bases; unmatched junction nucleotides: 18.

The J gene is TRBJ1-3, the V gene TRBV5-1, with a possible D match to TRBD1 (5 bases). The germline V gene encodes CDR1 SGHRS and CDR2 YFSETQ. CDR3 length: 16 residues. V dropped 0 bases and J dropped 0 bases, with 10 bases sitting between them. CDR3 protein: CASSLVPGISGNTIYF. In nucleotides, the CDR3 is TGCGCCAGCAGCTTGGTACCAGGGATCTCTGGAAACACCATATATTTT.

The genes are TRBV4-1 and TRBJ2-2; D may be TRBD1 (6 bases). The CDR3 is made up of 16 amino acids. The V and J ends lost 4 bases and 6 bases respectively, with 18 bases between them. Looked up from germline, CDR1 is MGHRA and CDR2 is YSYEKL. The CDR3 here is CASSPSRDTGAGELFF. The CDR3 coding sequence is TGCGCCAGCAGCCCATCCCGGGACACTGGGGCCGGGGAGCTGTTTTTT.

The chain has TRBV5-8 and TRBJ2-6; D gene ambiguous. CDR1 and CDR2 from the germline V gene are SGHTS and YDEGEE. Trimming took off 1 base at V and 2 bases at J, with 10 bases between the two ends. The CDR3 totals 16 residues. CDR3 DNA: TGTGCCAGCAGCTTGTATCGCGGCACTGGGGCCAACGTCCTGACTTTC. It translates to CASSLYRGTGANVLTF.